These T cell receptor beta chains were read from a single sample in a study of T cell changes during pregnancy in multiple sclerosis. The protocol was immunoSEQ multiplex PCR, while the TCRdb copy is restricted to in-frame clones and leaves out a portion. The sample lists roughly 46,000 clones; 90% to 95% were seen once. The material sequenced was CD8+ T cells from peripheral blood mononuclear cells, taken in the first trimester of pregnancy. Source of these receptors: a female donor with multiple sclerosis, enrolled in a pregnancy study. The CDR3 runs from the conserved cysteine through the conserved F or W. D genes are given only for firm matches. The listing skips clone size in some rows; elsewhere it reads once, few, many or a size class.

clone size	D gene	CDR3 length	V gene	J gene	CDR3 protein	CDR3 DNA
-	TRBD2	18	TRBV7-9	TRBJ2-1	CASSLASQSGRATNEQFF	TGTGCCAGCAGCTTAGCGTCCCAAAGCGGGAGGGCCACGAATGAGCAGTTCTTC
-	TRBD1	12	TRBV27	TRBJ2-7	CASMDRFHEQYF	TGTGCCAGTATGGACAGGTTCCACGAGCAGTACTTC
once	TRBD1	16	TRBV6-6	TRBJ1-3	CASTDTLRGLGNTIYF	TGTGCCAGCACCGACACACTCAGGGGGCTAGGAAACACCATATATTTT
-	TRBD2	15	TRBV28	TRBJ2-3	CASISAGTSTDTQYF	TGTGCCAGCATTTCAGCGGGAACTAGCACAGATACGCAGTATTTT
-	TRBD1	11	TRBV29-1	TRBJ1-1	CSGGDRLEAFF	TGCAGCGGTGGGGACAGACTTGAAGCTTTCTTT
-	TRBD1	15	TRBV25-1	TRBJ1-1	CASSESGQGWTEAFF	TGTGCCAGCAGTGAATCCGGACAGGGATGGACTGAAGCTTTCTTT
-	TRBD2	15	TRBV4-3	TRBJ2-3	CASSQRSGGTDTQYF	TGCGCCAGCAGCCAAAGAAGCGGGGGAACAGATACGCAGTATTTT
-	TRBD1	14	TRBV27	TRBJ1-5	CASSVTTGAKPQHF	TGTGCCAGCAGTGTAACGACAGGGGCCAAGCCCCAGCATTTT
-	TRBD2	18	TRBV4-2	TRBJ2-2	CASSQDWAGLGRAGELFF	TGTGCCAGCAGCCAAGACTGGGCCGGACTTGGGAGGGCCGGGGAGCTGTTTTTT
-	-	15	TRBV5-4	TRBJ2-1	CASSLPGVEHNEQFF	TGTGCCAGCAGCTTGCCTGGAGTTGAACACAATGAGCAGTTCTTC
-	TRBD2	14	TRBV28	TRBJ2-1	CASTFTPAGAEQFF	TGTGCCAGCACCTTCACCCCGGCGGGAGCTGAGCAGTTCTTC
-	-	11	TRBV29-1	TRBJ1-1	CSVYSTRGAFF	TGCAGCGTTTACTCGACCAGGGGAGCTTTCTTT
-	TRBD1	16	TRBV19	TRBJ1-3	CASSYGTVLEGNTIYF	TGTGCCAGTAGTTACGGGACAGTGCTCGAAGGAAACACCATATATTTT
-	TRBD1	18	TRBV6-1	TRBJ2-3	CASSEEQGARIFTDTQYF	TGTGCCAGCAGTGAAGAACAGGGGGCGAGGATATTCACAGATACGCAGTATTTT
once	-	15	TRBV7-9	TRBJ2-1	CASSPPGSPDNEQFF	TGTGCCAGCAGCCCTCCGGGGAGCCCCGACAATGAGCAGTTCTTC
once	-	17	TRBV7-2	TRBJ2-7	CASSLTGARTPAYEQYF	TGTGCCAGCAGCTTGACCGGCGCACGGACTCCGGCCTACGAGCAGTACTTC
-	-	14	TRBV29-1	TRBJ2-1	CSVGGSSSYNEQFF	TGCAGCGTTGGAGGGTCGAGCTCCTACAATGAGCAGTTCTTC
-	TRBD1	14	TRBV28	TRBJ1-5	CASSLRGLPLSQHF	TGTGCCAGCAGTTTAAGGGGGCTCCCGCTATCCCAGCATTTT
-	-	17	TRBV4-2	TRBJ2-1	CASSQDLSRRRDNEQFF	TGTGCCAGCAGCCAAGATCTTTCCCGCCGTCGGGACAATGAGCAGTTCTTC
-	-	14	TRBV7-2	TRBJ1-1	CASSATGLNTEAFF	TGTGCCAGCAGCGCAACAGGGCTCAACACTGAAGCTTTCTTT